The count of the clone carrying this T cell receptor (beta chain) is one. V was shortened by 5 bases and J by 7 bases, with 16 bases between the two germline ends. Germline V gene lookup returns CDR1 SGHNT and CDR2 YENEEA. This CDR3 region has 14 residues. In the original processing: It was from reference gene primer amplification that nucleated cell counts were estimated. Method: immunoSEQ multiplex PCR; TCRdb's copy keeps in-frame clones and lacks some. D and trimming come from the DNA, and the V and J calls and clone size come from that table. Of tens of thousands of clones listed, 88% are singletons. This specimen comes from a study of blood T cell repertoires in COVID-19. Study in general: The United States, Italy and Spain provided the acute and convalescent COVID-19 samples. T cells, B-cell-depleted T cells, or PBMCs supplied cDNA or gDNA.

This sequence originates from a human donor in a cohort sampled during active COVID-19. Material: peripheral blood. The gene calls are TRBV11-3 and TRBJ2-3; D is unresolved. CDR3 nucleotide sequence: TGTGCCAGCAGCATGGGCCCCTCGGATAATACGCAGTATTTT. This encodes CASSMGPSDNTQYF.